This TCR beta chain was captured by sequencing in a study of long-term antiretroviral therapy in people with HIV. Study-wide findings and caveats: Clones that had undergone expansion before ART prevailed in the repertoire throughout all time points. Increased diversity was seen after ART, yet it remained lower than in transplant donor controls.

Per donor, at least one pre-ART and at least two post-ART PBMC samples were obtained. People in the study who had HIV all got their treatment in the United States. It was version v3.0 of the immunoSEQ assay that was run at survey level. Generated by immunoSEQ multiplex PCR, the TCRdb table keeps only in-frame clones and is missing some. Among roughly 42,000 clones listed, 86% were seen once. V shed 0 bases and J shed 5 bases, with 6 bases lying between them. CDR1 is SGHNT, CDR2 YYREEE, per germline (reference sequence). CDR3 size: 13 residues. This clone was seen a single time. No antigen is known for it.

The sequence derives from a woman aged 45-65 years with HIV. The material sequenced was unsorted PBMCs, taken 1.2 years after starting antiretroviral therapy. J is TRBJ2-1 and V is TRBV5-4, with D unclear. The CDR3 nucleotides read TGTGCCAGCAGCTTGGACGTCAACAATGAGCAGTTCTTC. Its translation is CASSLDVNNEQFF.